Listed below are T cell receptor beta chains from one sample, sequenced in a study of T-cell reconstitution after alpha-beta-depleted transplantation in children. Each CDR3 protein is one row after TCRdb ran MiXCR on the PCR reads. The sample lists hundreds of thousands of distinct CDR3 sequences, over 10% occurring once. The source was PBMCs, mostly from graft donor cells, collected 360 days after TCRalphabeta/CD19-depleted stem cell transplant. These receptors all come from a male patient aged 10 to 17 who had a stem cell transplant for acute myeloid leukemia, so the T cells may come from the graft donor. Each CDR3 is given with its conserved first and last residue. D genes are given only for firm matches. The listing skips clone size in some rows; elsewhere it reads once, few, many or a size class.

CDR3: CASSLGVMREQYF
DNA: TGTGCCAGCAGCTTAGGAGTGATGCGAGAGCAGTACTTC
J: TRBJ2-7
V: TRBV11-2
size: NA
D: NA

CDR3: CASSLIGTRVFSYNEQFF
DNA: TGTGCCAGCAGCTTAATTGGGACTAGGGTTTTCTCCTACAATGAGCAGTTCTTC
J: TRBJ2-1
V: TRBV7-3
size: few
D: TRBD2

CDR3: CSVEVGWDRFYEQYF
DNA: TGCAGCGTTGAAGTGGGATGGGACAGATTCTACGAGCAGTACTTC
J: TRBJ2-7
V: TRBV29-1
size: few
D: TRBD1

CDR3: CASSHIRGSLTGELFF
DNA: TGTGCCAGCAGCCATATTAGGGGGTCCCTAACCGGGGAGCTGTTTTTT
J: TRBJ2-2
V: TRBV5-6
size: NA
D: NA

CDR3: CASRLRGGETQYF
DNA: TGTGCCAGCAGGCTCAGAGGGGGAGAGACCCAGTACTTC
J: TRBJ2-5
V: TRBV12-3/TRBV12-4
size: few
D: NA

CDR3: CASSLDGRSNTEAFF
DNA: TGTGCCAGCAGTTTAGACGGAAGGTCGAACACTGAAGCTTTCTTT
J: TRBJ1-1
V: TRBV28
size: few
D: NA

CDR3: CASNIPGVGGPYNEQFF
DNA: TGTGCCAGCAACATACCGGGGGTGGGAGGGCCGTACAATGAGCAGTTCTTC
J: TRBJ2-1
V: TRBV28
size: many
D: TRBD2

CDR3: CRTGPASYEQYF
DNA: TGCCGGACAGGGCCTGCCTCCTACGAGCAGTACTTC
J: TRBJ2-7
V: TRBV20-1
size: many
D: TRBD1

CDR3: CASSLTGWDKQYF
DNA: TGTGCCAGCAGCTTAACAGGCTGGGACAAGCAGTACTTC
J: TRBJ2-7
V: TRBV7-3
size: few
D: NA

CDR3: CASSWGQGVGPLHF
DNA: TGTGCCAGCAGTTGGGGACAGGGGGTAGGCCCCCTCCACTTT
J: TRBJ1-6
V: TRBV28
size: few
D: TRBD1

CDR3: CASSQEGTEDQPQHF
DNA: TGCGCCAGCAGCCAAGAAGGGACAGAGGATCAGCCCCAGCATTTT
J: TRBJ1-5
V: TRBV4-3
size: few
D: TRBD1